This is a list of T cell receptor beta chains from one sample in a study of human T cells and chemical hapten exposure. MiXCR was run by TCRdb on the RACE reads, yielding one entry per CDR3 protein. The table has around 300,000 distinct CDR3 sequences, 5.5% to 8% seen once. The sequenced sample was whole blood, obtained in connection with sensitization to the hapten diphenylcyclopropenone (DPC). The receptors were sampled from a woman in her late teens or twenties with alopecia areata. Some clones in this sample may be carry-over from other donors' samples. Each CDR3 is given with its conserved first and last residue. Clone size, where shown, is once, few, many, or a class for clones that have expanded.

V gene,CDR3 length,clone size,CDR3 protein
TRBV6-2/TRBV6-3,15,NA,CASSYPPQVGTEAFF
TRBV6-2/TRBV6-3,15,NA,CASSSPVKGIRGYTF
TRBV21-1,16,NA,CASSFQTQTANYGYTF
TRBV11-2,16,NA,CASSLSLLAGGNEQFF
TRBV29-1,14,many,CSVEGLAGGNEQFF
TRBV5-1,15,many,CASSLGLAAQETQYF
TRBV5-1,14,few,CASSRGQNPYGYTF
TRBV4-1,15,NA,CASSQIQISGNTIYF
TRBV29-1,15,few,CSVEQIKTGEYGYTF
TRBV7-8,13,NA,CASTQRLNTEAFF
TRBV10-3,12,many,CAISESGDGYTF
TRBV11-3,17,few,CASSPGTPKRSYNEQFF
TRBV9,20,medium-sized,CASSVAQSGPGTSGGDTQYF
TRBV4-2,13,few,CASSQPVSGELFF
TRBV9,15,few,CASSITSGAYNEQFF
TRBV5-4,15,many,CASSLGLGIQETQYF
TRBV5-6,14,few,CASSFRSRNSPLHF
TRBV3-1,15,NA,CASSQIPGPNTEAFF
TRBV7-9,15,few,CASSSYRGNSYEQYF
TRBV7-2,13,NA,CASTPQMNTEAFF
TRBV11-2,17,few,CASSLDLARITGNTIYF
TRBV5-1,15,NA,CASSPDGVYNSPLHF
TRBV10-3,16,many,CAITGQGSSGANVLTF
TRBV5-6,15,few,CASTPRGTGGYEQYF
TRBV7-2,14,few,CASSYGQGHYGYTF
TRBV4-3,14,NA,CASSPRTGNYGYTF
TRBV6-2/TRBV6-3,14,NA,CASSFLGLRQPQHF
TRBV12-3/TRBV12-4,12,many,CASSVGNQPQHF
TRBV19,14,NA,CASANRDGNEKLFF
TRBV6-6,16,many,CASSSTGTRPPREQYF
TRBV3-1,14,NA,CASSQIAGYTEAFF
TRBV10-3,13,NA,CAISVGAGQPLHF
TRBV27,13,NA,CASRSTGIDGYTF
TRBV20-1,15,NA,CSAPAGTGGFEKLFF
TRBV12-3/TRBV12-4,16,many,CASSSRRIPAGEKLFF
TRBV27,14,many,CASRRQSNNSPLHF
TRBV6-1,14,NA,CASTSGTAHYEQYF
TRBV3-1,14,NA,CASSQKNSNQPQHF
TRBV3-1,12,few,CASSQAQGSAFF
TRBV6-5,18,few,CASSSYEQGSSSYNEQFF
TRBV29-1,14,many,CSVGLVHITDTQYF
TRBV19,15,few,CASSIAGQGTHEQYF
TRBV29-1,14,many,CSVDLDTQNYGYTF
TRBV9,14,many,CASSASGKLDTQYF
TRBV6-6,17,many,CASSYSPGLQLQETQYF
TRBV6-2/TRBV6-3,13,NA,CASSPTNSYEQYF
TRBV20-1,17,many,CSAIRQVESDSYNEQFF
TRBV7-2,15,many,CASSGGLAGVDEQFF
TRBV6-2/TRBV6-3,14,NA,CASRITESNQPQHF
TRBV20-1,11,many,CSARSMDIQYF
TRBV28,14,many,CASSDTGKWNEQFF
TRBV9,18,NA,CASSEGQTTGPPAYGYTF
TRBV6-2/TRBV6-3,15,few,CASTSPYLVRLTQYF
TRBV20-1,15,few,CSARSGTSGSYEQYF
TRBV6-6,15,NA,CASSYEAGLLDGYTF
TRBV4-2,16,few,CASSQDDTGTGGEQYF
TRBV13,13,many,CASSPRGGTEAFF
TRBV18,16,few,CASSPGTGGTRYGYTF
TRBV20-1,14,NA,CSARDSASTDTQYF